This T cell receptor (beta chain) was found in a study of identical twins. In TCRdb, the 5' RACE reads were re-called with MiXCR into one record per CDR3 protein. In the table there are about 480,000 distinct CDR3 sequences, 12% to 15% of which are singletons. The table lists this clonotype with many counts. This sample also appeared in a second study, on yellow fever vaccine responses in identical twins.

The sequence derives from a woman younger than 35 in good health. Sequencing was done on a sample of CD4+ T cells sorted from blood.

The CDR3 here is CATSPRTFSTDTQYF. CDR3 bases: TGTGCCACCAGCCCCCGGACATTCAGCACAGATACGCAGTATTTT. The chain combines TRBV24-1 with TRBJ2-3; D possibly corresponds to TRBD1 (5 bases). V shed 7 bases and J shed 0 bases, with 13 bases lying between them. Germline loops: CDR1 KGHDR, CDR2 SFDVKD. The length of the CDR3 is 15 residues.